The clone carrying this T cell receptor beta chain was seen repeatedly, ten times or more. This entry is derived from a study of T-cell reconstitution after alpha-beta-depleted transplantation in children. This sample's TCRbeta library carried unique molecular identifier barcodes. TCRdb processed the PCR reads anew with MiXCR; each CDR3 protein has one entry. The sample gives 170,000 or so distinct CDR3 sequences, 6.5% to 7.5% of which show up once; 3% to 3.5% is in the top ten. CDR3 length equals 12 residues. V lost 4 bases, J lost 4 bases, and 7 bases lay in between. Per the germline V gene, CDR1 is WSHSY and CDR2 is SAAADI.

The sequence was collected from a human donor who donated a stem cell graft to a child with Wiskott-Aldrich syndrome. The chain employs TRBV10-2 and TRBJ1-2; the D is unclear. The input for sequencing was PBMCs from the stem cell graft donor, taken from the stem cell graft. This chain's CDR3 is CASSGGIYGYTF. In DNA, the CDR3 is TGCGCCAGCAGTGGTGGCATCTATGGCTACACCTTC.